This TCR beta chain emerged from a study of early T cells in non-severe SARS-CoV-2 infection. For the study at large: Chains were unpaired, as sequencing was done on bulk RNA from unsorted whole blood. The study, taken as a whole, reports: There was a bias toward anti-spike CD8 responses in VDJdb matching, which missed private and CD4 specificities.

This clonotype was seen a few times. Its target is not known. The protocol attached unique molecular identifiers to individual cDNA molecules. Each CDR3 protein gets one entry after TCRdb re-called the 5' RACE reads with MiXCR. Among 35,000 to 45,000 distinct CDR3 sequences listed, roughly 7.9% were seen once. This TCR was sampled from an adult who was a healthcare worker with PCR-confirmed SARS-CoV-2 infection or an uninfected control (not recorded which). The source was whole blood, collected at baseline.

The CDR3 protein is CASSLNSGGAETQYF. The CDR3 bases are TGTGCCAGCAGTTTAAATAGCGGGGGGGCGGAGACCCAGTACTTC. V usage is TRBV28 and J usage is TRBJ2-5, with 11 bases identical to TRBD2. The CDR3 sequence is 15 residues long. With V trimmed by 2 bases and J by 5 bases, 4 bases remained unmatched. CDR1 is MDHEN, CDR2 SYDVKM, per germline.